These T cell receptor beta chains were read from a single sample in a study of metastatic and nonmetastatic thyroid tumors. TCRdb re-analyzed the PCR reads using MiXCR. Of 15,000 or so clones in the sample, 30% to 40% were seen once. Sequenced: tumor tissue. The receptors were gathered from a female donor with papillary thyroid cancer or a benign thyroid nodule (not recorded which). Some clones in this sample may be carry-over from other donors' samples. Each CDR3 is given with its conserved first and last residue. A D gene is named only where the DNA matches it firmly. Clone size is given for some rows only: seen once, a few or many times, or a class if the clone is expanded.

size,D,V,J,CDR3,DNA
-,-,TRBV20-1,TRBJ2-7,CSASPGYEQYF,TGCAGTGCGTCCCCTGGATACGAGCAGTACTTC
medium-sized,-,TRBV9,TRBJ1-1,CASSERAMNTEAFF,TGTGCCAGCAGTGAGAGGGCGATGAACACTGAAGCTTTCTTT
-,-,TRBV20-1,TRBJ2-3,CSARKPTTDTQYF,TGCAGTGCCCGCAAACCCACCACAGATACGCAGTATTTT
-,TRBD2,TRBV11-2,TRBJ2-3,CASSPAWTSGGRSDTQYF,TGTGCCAGCAGCCCCGCATGGACTAGCGGGGGAAGGTCAGATACGCAGTATTTT
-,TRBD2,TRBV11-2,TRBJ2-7,CASSRGRESLYEQYF,TGTGCCAGCAGCCGAGGGCGGGAGAGCCTCTACGAGCAGTACTTC
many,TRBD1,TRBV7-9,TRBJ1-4,CASSDRGQNEKLFF,TGTGCCAGCAGCGACAGGGGGCAGAATGAAAAACTGTTTTTT
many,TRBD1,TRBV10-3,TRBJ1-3,CASAGGGNTIYF,TGTGCCTCGGCAGGGGGAGGAAACACCATATATTTT
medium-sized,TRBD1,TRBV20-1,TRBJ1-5,CSARGGQVNQPQHF,TGCAGTGCTAGGGGGGGACAGGTCAATCAGCCCCAGCATTTT
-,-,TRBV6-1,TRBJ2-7,CASTERGASSYEQYF,TGTGCCAGCACTGAAAGGGGCGCATCCTCCTACGAGCAGTACTTC
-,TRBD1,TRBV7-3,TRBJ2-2,CASSPDRGNTGELFF,TGTGCCAGCAGCCCGGACAGGGGGAACACCGGGGAGCTGTTTTTT
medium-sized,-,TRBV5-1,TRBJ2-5,CASSFQANQETQYF,TGCGCCAGCAGCTTTCAGGCTAACCAAGAGACCCAGTACTTC
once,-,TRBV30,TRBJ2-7,CAWSGGEIGEQYF,TGTGCCTGGAGTGGGGGGGAAATAGGCGAGCAGTACTTC
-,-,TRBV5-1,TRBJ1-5,CASSLRGNQPQHF,TGCGCCAGCAGCTTGCGTGGCAATCAGCCCCAGCATTTT
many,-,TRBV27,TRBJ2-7,CASSRTRSYEQYF,TGTGCCAGCAGTCGGACCCGATCCTACGAGCAGTACTTC
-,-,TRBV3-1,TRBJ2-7,CASSQDHAAAYEQYF,TGTGCCAGCAGCCAAGATCACGCTGCTGCCTACGAGCAGTACTTC
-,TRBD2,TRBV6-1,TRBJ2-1,CASSPLTSGTDNEQFF,TGTGCCAGCAGTCCCCTGACTAGCGGGACCGACAATGAGCAGTTCTTC
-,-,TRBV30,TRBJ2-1,CAWSEEAGIYNEQFF,TGTGCCTGGAGTGAGGAGGCGGGGATCTACAATGAGCAGTTCTTC
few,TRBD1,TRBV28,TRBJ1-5,CASSLSGQGNQPQHF,TGTGCCAGCAGTTTATCGGGACAGGGGAATCAGCCCCAGCATTTT
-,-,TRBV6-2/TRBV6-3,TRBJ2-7,CATLTNEQYF,TGTGCCACCCTAACAAACGAGCAGTACTTC
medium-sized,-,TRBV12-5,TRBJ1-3,CASGFPVSRSGNTIYF,TGTGCTAGTGGTTTCCCCGTCTCCCGCTCTGGAAACACCATATATTTT
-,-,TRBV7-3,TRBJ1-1,CASSLAANTEAFF,TGTGCCAGCAGCCTCGCAGCCAACACTGAAGCTTTCTTT
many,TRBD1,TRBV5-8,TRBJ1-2,CASRSRQGGDYGYTF,TGTGCCAGCAGATCTAGACAGGGAGGAGACTATGGCTACACCTTC